This paragraph reports one T cell receptor beta chain. Its antigen is not known. The data are from a study of T-cell memory formation after mild COVID-19. MiXCR was run by TCRdb on the 5' RACE reads, yielding one entry per CDR3 protein. The sample has about 200,000 distinct CDR3 sequences; about 16% are singletons. Notes on the study in general: Second-wave clones that peaked on day 37 lacked confirmed SARS-CoV-2 specificity.

The CDR3 loop spans 14 amino acids. Between the trimmed V and J ends, which lost 5 bases and 3 bases, there was a span of 10 bases. CDR1 is SEHNR, CDR2 FQNEAQ, per germline (reference sequence). The material sequenced was PBMCs or a T cell subset sorted from them (not recorded which). The chain is built from TRBV7-9 and TRBJ1-4; D perhaps matches TRBD1 (6 bases). This sequence was found in an adult woman who had mild COVID-19 (a few samples of this study predate the infection). Cell type and time point are not known. CDR3 sequence: CASSPGVANEKLFF. The CDR3 nucleotides read TGTGCCAGCAGCCCAGGGGTGGCTAATGAAAAACTGTTTTTT.